Each of the 27 T cell receptor beta chains below was sequenced from the same sample in a study of PD-1 blockade in classical Hodgkin lymphoma. TCRdb's copy holds only in-frame clones and misses some; the assay was immunoSEQ multiplex PCR. The sample contains over 60,000 clones, 93% of which appear only once. Specified time point: newly diagnosed, previously untreated cHL patient sample. Sequencing was carried out using peripheral blood mononuclear cells (PBMCs). These receptors originate from a human donor with classical Hodgkin lymphoma.

The J gene is TRBJ2-1, the V gene TRBV4-2, with a weak D call TRBD2 (6 bases). Germline V gives CDR1 LGHNA, CDR2 YNFKEQ. The V gene lost 6 bases and the J gene lost 2 bases, with 17 bases spanning the gap. CDR3 length: 16 residues. CDR3 amino acids: CASSRALLATYNEQFF. In nucleotides, the CDR3 is TGTGCCAGCAGTCGCGCCTTGCTAGCGACCTACAATGAGCAGTTCTTC.

The rearrangement links TRBV6-1 to TRBJ2-7; D ambiguous. The germline CDR1 and CDR2 sequences are MNHNS and SASEGT. The CDR3 has 11 amino acids. The ends were cut back, 7 bases at V and 3 bases at J, with 7 bases in the middle. The CDR3 reads CASTLNYEQYF. For the CDR3, the DNA is TGTGCCAGCACCTTGAACTACGAGCAGTACTTC.

The chain uses TRBV5-1 and TRBJ1-2; D remains unclear. The CDR3 is made up of 14 amino acids. The V end was cut by 0 bases, the J end by 2 bases, with 8 bases between. CDR1 and CDR2 (germline): SGHRS, YFSETQ. This CDR3 reads CASSLGDLNYGYTF. The CDR3 DNA reads as TGCGCCAGCAGCTTGGGGGATTTGAACTATGGCTACACCTTC.

The V gene is TRBV5-1, the J gene TRBJ2-6; 8 nucleotides line up with TRBD1. Germline CDR1 SGHRS, CDR2 YFSETQ. CDR3 length: 16 residues. V lost 4 bases, J lost 2 bases, and 5 bases stayed unmatched. The CDR3 region is CASSPDRAAGANVLTF. CDR3 bases: TGCGCCAGCAGCCCGGACAGGGCGGCTGGGGCCAACGTCCTGACTTTC.

The chain recombines TRBV30 with TRBJ2-1; D is ambiguous. The CDR3 contains 14 residues. V dropped 3 bases and J dropped 0 bases, with 9 bases sitting between them. The germline CDR1 and CDR2 sequences are GTSNPN and SVGIG (reference sequence). The CDR3 protein is CAWSPLPSYNEQFF. CDR3 nucleotides: TGTGCCTGGAGCCCCCTACCCTCCTACAATGAGCAGTTCTTC.

The chain uses TRBV11-2 and TRBJ2-3; 10 nucleotides align to TRBD2. Germline-derived CDR1 and CDR2 are SGHAT and FQNNGV. The CDR3 covers 16 residues. V lost 2 bases, J lost 8 bases, and 10 bases stayed unmatched. CDR3 sequence reads: CASSLHPSGGGGTQYF. CDR3 bases: TGTGCCAGCAGCTTACACCCTAGCGGGGGCGGTGGTACGCAGTATTTT.

The chain employs TRBV29-1 and TRBJ2-1; 7 bases map to TRBD2. The V and J ends lost 0 bases and 0 bases, in that order; junction bases with no gene match: 5. This CDR3 has 16 residues. Looked up from germline, CDR1 is SQVTM and CDR2 is ANQGSEA. In DNA, the CDR3 is TGCAGCGTTGAAGATCTGCGGGAGAGCTCCTACAATGAGCAGTTCTTC. This codes for CSVEDLRESSYNEQFF.

V is TRBV5-1 and J is TRBJ2-3; 7 bases map to TRBD1. The CDR3 runs 15 residues. The germline V gene encodes CDR1 SGHRS and CDR2 YFSETQ. The V and J ends lost 0 bases and 0 bases, in that order; junction bases with no gene match: 1. The CDR3 sequence is CASSLEGQSTDTQYF. The CDR3 nucleotides are TGCGCCAGCAGCTTGGAGGGACAGAGCACAGATACGCAGTATTTT.

CDR3 loop: CASQTGTAGLYEQYF. CDR3 sequence (DNA): TGTGCCAGCCAAACAGGAACCGCCGGACTCTACGAGCAGTACTTC. The V and J genes are TRBV6-1 and TRBJ2-7; TRBD1 or TRBD2 may be the D gene (5 bases each). This CDR3 region has 15 residues. Germline-derived CDR1 and CDR2 are MNHNS and SASEGT. Trimming stripped 8 bases from V and 3 bases from J, with 20 bases between.

The genes are TRBV20-1 and TRBJ1-1; D ambiguous. V lost 3 bases to trimming and J lost 1 base, with 3 bases between them. The germline V gene has CDR1 DFQATT and CDR2 SNEGSKA (reference sequence). The CDR3 is 11 residues long. The CDR3 reads CSASGNTEAFF. CDR3 DNA sequence: TGCAGTGCTAGTGGGAACACTGAAGCTTTCTTT.

V is TRBV7-2 and J is TRBJ1-2, with TRBD1 matching over 8 bases. The J segment lost 8 bases and the V segment lost 4 bases, leaving 6 bases of the junction unmatched. This CDR3 has 13 amino acids. CDR1 and CDR2 (germline): SGHTA, FQGNSA. This chain's CDR3 is CASSSDRVGGYTF. CDR3 in DNA: TGTGCCAGCAGCTCGGACAGGGTCGGAGGCTACACCTTC.

The chain combines TRBV19 with TRBJ2-3; no definite D call. Germline loops: CDR1 LNHDA, CDR2 SQIVND (reference sequence). The CDR3 runs to 14 residues. Deletions cut 1 base from V and 1 base from J, with 6 bases between. The CDR3 sequence: CASSIVPGTDTQYF. The CDR3 DNA sequence: TGTGCCAGTAGTATAGTCCCGGGCACAGATACGCAGTATTTT.

In DNA form, the CDR3 reads TGTGCCAGCAGTGAACGCGGGTGGGAAGAGACCCAGTACTTC. Amino acid sequence: CASSERGWEETQYF. V is TRBV25-1 and J is TRBJ2-5; possibly TRBD2 for D (5 bases). This CDR3 region has 14 residues. The germline CDR1 and CDR2 sequences are MGHDK and SYGVNS. The ends were cut back, 2 bases at V and 3 bases at J, with 10 bases in the middle.

The chain links TRBV4-1 to TRBJ2-7; 9 nucleotides align to TRBD2. Trimming removed 2 bases from V and 0 bases from J; junction bases left unmatched: 14. This CDR3 has 19 residues. CDR1 MGHRA and CDR2 YSYEKL come from the germline V gene. In nucleotides, the CDR3 is TGCGCCAGCAGCCAAAAATCAGGGGTGGTAGCGGGGGCCTCCTACGAGCAGTACTTC. Protein sequence: CASSQKSGVVAGASYEQYF.

With regard to this clone: Other DNA sequences of this sample code for an identical CDR3. The chain is built from TRBV5-1 and TRBJ2-1; D is perhaps TRBD2 (7 bases). The CDR3 sequence is 14 residues long. The germline V and J ends were trimmed by 7 bases and 1 base, with 12 bases remaining between them. Germline V lookup: CDR1 SGHRS, CDR2 YFSETQ. CDR3 region: CASEGGQSYNEQFF. DNA for the CDR3: TGCGCCAGCGAGGGGGGGCAGTCCTACAATGAGCAGTTCTTC.

The chain employs TRBV6-1 and TRBJ2-7, with a weak D call TRBD1 (6 bases). CDR1 and CDR2 (germline): MNHNS, SASEGT. Trimming shortened V by 8 bases and J by 2 bases, and 19 bases separated the two germline ends. The CDR3 length is 15 residues. The CDR3 sequence is CASRLGAGVTYEQYF. The CDR3 DNA reads as TGTGCCAGCCGGTTGGGGGCAGGGGTGACCTACGAGCAGTACTTC.

This chain uses TRBV7-9 with TRBJ2-1; tentatively, D is TRBD1 (7 bases). Looked up from germline, CDR1 is SEHNR and CDR2 is FQNEAQ (reference sequence). This CDR3 is built from 17 residues. V shed 1 base and J shed 3 bases, with 16 bases lying between them. The CDR3 is CASSLGMRDRNYNEQFF. The CDR3 DNA reads as TGTGCCAGCAGCTTAGGTATGCGGGACAGAAACTACAATGAGCAGTTCTTC.

This clone showed up just once. V usage is TRBV5-6 and J usage is TRBJ2-7; D remains ambiguous. CDR1 SGHDT and CDR2 YYEEEE come from the germline V gene. The ends were cut back, 6 bases at V and 7 bases at J, with 20 bases in the middle. The CDR3 is 14 amino acids. The CDR3 nucleotides are TGTGCCAGCACCCGTGGAACAGCCGAATTAGAGCAGTACTTC. It encodes CASTRGTAELEQYF.

The rearrangement uses TRBV7-9 and TRBJ2-3; D call uncertain. The CDR3 is made up of 14 amino acids. Trimming cost V 6 bases and J 2 bases, with 12 bases left between them. From germline, CDR1 is SEHNR and CDR2 FQNEAQ (reference sequence). The CDR3 DNA reads TGTGCCAGCAGTCCTCGAGGAAACACAGATACGCAGTATTTT. Residues: CASSPRGNTDTQYF.

The genes are TRBV2 and TRBJ2-3; 7 bases align to TRBD1. V lost 6 bases, J lost 1 base, and 7 bases stayed unmatched. The length of the CDR3 is 15 residues. Germline CDR1 reads SNHLY; CDR2 reads FYNNEI. The CDR3 coding sequence is TGTGCCAGCAGACCACAGGGGTTGGGCACAGATACGCAGTATTTT. Translated, it gives CASRPQGLGTDTQYF.

This clone was counted once. CDR3 coding DNA: TGTGCCAGCAGCTGGGACTCTTCCTCTGGAAACACCATATATTTT. As protein: CASSWDSSSGNTIYF. The chain has TRBV7-2 and TRBJ1-3, with D possibly being TRBD1 (5 bases). This CDR3 comprises 15 residues. Trimming cost V 4 bases and J 0 bases, with 10 bases left between them. The germline gives CDR1 SGHTA, CDR2 FQGNSA. Full variable domain (outside the CDR3, taken from reference TRBV7-2 and TRBJ1-3): GAGVSQSPSNKVTEKGKDVELRCDPISGHTALYWYRQSLGQGLEFLIYFQGNSAPDKSGLPSDRFSAERTGGSVSTLTIQRTQQEDSAVYLCASSWDSSSGNTIYFGEGSWLTVV.

This clone was seen a few times. The chain is built from TRBV4-3 and TRBJ1-1, with D unresolved. Germline V gene data show CDR1 as LGHNA and CDR2 as YSLEER. Deletions cut 0 bases from V and 4 bases from J, with 15 bases between. This CDR3 comprises 16 residues. The CDR3: CASSQDTPIGSTEAFF. In DNA form, the CDR3 reads TGCGCCAGCAGCCAAGATACCCCCATAGGGAGCACTGAAGCTTTCTTT.

The chain recombines TRBV4-3 with TRBJ2-1; D uncertain. The germline V and J ends were trimmed by 1 base and 4 bases, with 5 bases remaining between them. Germline CDR1 LGHNA, CDR2 YSLEER. This CDR3 is 13 amino acids long. The chain's CDR3 is CASSQAGYNEQFF. The CDR3 DNA reads as TGCGCCAGCAGCCAAGCCGGGTACAATGAGCAGTTCTTC.

This chain uses TRBV10-1 with TRBJ2-7; TRBD1 matches 8 bases. The J segment lost 1 base and the V segment lost 6 bases, leaving 2 bases of the junction unmatched. The CDR3 consists of 13 residues. In germline, CDR1 is WNHNN, CDR2 SYGVQD (reference sequence). The CDR3 sequence is CASSRTGSYEQYF. In nucleotides, the CDR3 is TGCGCCAGCAGCCGGACAGGGTCCTACGAGCAGTACTTC.

V is TRBV21-1 and J is TRBJ1-2; TRBD1 is the table's D call, not checked against the DNA. TRBV21-1 is a listed pseudogene. This CDR3 has 15 amino acids. The CDR3 bases are TGTGCCAGCAGCGAAAAGACAGGTACTAACTATGGCTACACCTTC. Encoded protein: CASSEKTGTNYGYTF.

J is TRBJ1-3 and V is TRBV7-2, with 9 bases aligning to TRBD1. The junction had 8 bases not matched to a gene; V was cut back by 1 base and J by 7 bases. CDR1 is SGHTA, CDR2 FQGNSA, per germline. The CDR3 runs to 16 residues. The CDR3 coding sequence is TGTGCCAGCAGCTTAGACTCGGGGACAGGGTGGAACACCATATATTTT. Translation gives CASSLDSGTGWNTIYF.

The J gene is TRBJ2-1, the V gene TRBV7-2; D possibly uses TRBD1 or TRBD2 (6 bases each). The CDR3 extends over 19 amino acids. Germline V CDR1 and CDR2: SGHTA, FQGNSA. V was shortened by 2 bases and J by 4 bases, with 24 bases between the two germline ends. The CDR3 here is CASSLNLGAAGWGYNEQFF. In DNA form, the CDR3 reads TGTGCCAGCAGCTTAAATTTGGGGGCGGCGGGATGGGGTTACAATGAGCAGTTCTTC.